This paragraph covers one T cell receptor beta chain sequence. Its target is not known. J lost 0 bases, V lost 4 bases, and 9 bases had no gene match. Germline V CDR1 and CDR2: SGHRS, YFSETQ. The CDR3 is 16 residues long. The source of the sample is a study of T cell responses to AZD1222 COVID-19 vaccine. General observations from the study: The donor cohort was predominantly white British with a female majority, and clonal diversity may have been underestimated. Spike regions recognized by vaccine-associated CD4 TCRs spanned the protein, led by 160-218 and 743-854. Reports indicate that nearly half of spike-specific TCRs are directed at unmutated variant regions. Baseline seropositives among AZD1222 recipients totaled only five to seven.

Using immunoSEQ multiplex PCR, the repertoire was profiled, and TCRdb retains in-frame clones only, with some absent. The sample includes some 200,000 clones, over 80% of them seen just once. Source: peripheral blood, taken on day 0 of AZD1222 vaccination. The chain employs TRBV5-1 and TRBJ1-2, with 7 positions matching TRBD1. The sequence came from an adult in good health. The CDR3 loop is CASSPRGGTANYGYTF. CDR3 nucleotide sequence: TGCGCCAGCAGCCCCAGGGGGGGGACAGCTAACTATGGCTACACCTTC.